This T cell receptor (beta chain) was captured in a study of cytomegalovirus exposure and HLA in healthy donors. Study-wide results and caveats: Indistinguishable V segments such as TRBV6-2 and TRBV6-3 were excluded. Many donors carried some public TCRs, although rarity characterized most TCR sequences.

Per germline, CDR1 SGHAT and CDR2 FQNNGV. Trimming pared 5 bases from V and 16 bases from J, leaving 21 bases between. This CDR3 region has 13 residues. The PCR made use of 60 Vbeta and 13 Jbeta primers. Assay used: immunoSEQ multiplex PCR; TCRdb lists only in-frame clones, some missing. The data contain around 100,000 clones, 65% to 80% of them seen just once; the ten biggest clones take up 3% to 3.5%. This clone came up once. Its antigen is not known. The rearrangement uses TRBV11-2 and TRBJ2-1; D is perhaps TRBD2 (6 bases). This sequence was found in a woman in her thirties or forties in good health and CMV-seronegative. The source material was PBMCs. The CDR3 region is CASSRGSSDPQFF. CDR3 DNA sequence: TGTGCCAGCAGCCGAGGCTCTAGCGACCCTCAATTCTTC.